This passage covers 15 T cell receptor beta chains from one sample sequenced in a study of shared clonotypes between healthy human individuals. Generated by immunoSEQ multiplex PCR, the TCRdb table keeps only in-frame clones and is missing some. In the table there are over a million clones, roughly 74% of which are singletons. The material sequenced was memory CD4+ T cells from PBMCs. As to subset: CD45RA-negative fraction. These receptors all come from a man younger than 35 in good health. Some clones in this sample may be carry-over from other donors' samples.

This chain joins TRBV6-6 and TRBJ1-5; 7 nucleotides line up with TRBD1. This CDR3 comprises 14 residues. Germline values: CDR1 MNHNY, CDR2 SVGAGI (reference sequence). The V gene end was trimmed by 6 bases and the J gene end by 6 bases; junction bases not matched to a gene: 8. CDR3 bases: TGTGCCAGCAGCGGGGGGGGACAGATTCAGCCCCAGCATTTT. It encodes CASSGGGQIQPQHF.

This clone was seen a handful of times. This chain joins TRBV7-8 and TRBJ2-2; 8 bases are shared with TRBD1. The V gene's germline CDR1 is SGHVS and CDR2 FQNEAQ. CDR3 size: 16 residues. V lost 4 bases and J lost 5; bases outside the gene matches: 9. DNA for the CDR3: TGTGCCAGCAGCTCAATATGGACAGGGAAGACCGGGGAGCTGTTTTTT. Protein product: CASSSIWTGKTGELFF. The full variable domain, its missing parts supplied by reference TRBV7-8 and TRBJ2-2, is GAGVSQSPRYKVAKRGQDVALRCDPISGHVSLFWYQQALGQGPEFLTYFQNEAQLDKSGLPSDRFFAERPEGSVSTLKIQRTQQEDSAVYLCASSSIWTGKTGELFFGEGSRLTVL.

The chain links TRBV2 to TRBJ2-7; no clear D. V was clipped by 6 bases and J by 2 bases, with 14 bases between them. Per germline, CDR1 SNHLY and CDR2 FYNNEI. This CDR3 comprises 14 residues. Here the CDR3 reads CASSLGRLTYEQYF. The CDR3 DNA is TGTGCCAGCAGCCTAGGGCGGTTGACCTACGAGCAGTACTTC.

Worth noting for this clone: In the same sample, other DNA sequences code for this CDR3. This chain uses TRBV6-5 with TRBJ2-7; 13 nucleotides match TRBD2. The germline CDR1 and CDR2 sequences are MNHEY and SVGAGI. The CDR3 consists of 15 residues. Losses at the gene ends were 2 bases for V and 2 bases for J; bases not matched to a gene: 0. The CDR3 loop reads CASSYTSGRAYEQYF. The CDR3 region has the DNA TGTGCCAGCAGTTACACTAGCGGGAGGGCCTACGAGCAGTACTTC.

V usage is TRBV28 and J usage is TRBJ1-5; 8 nucleotides line up with TRBD1. V was pared by 3 bases and J by 3 bases, with 10 bases of the junction left unmatched. The V gene's germline CDR1 is MDHEN and CDR2 SYDVKM. The CDR3 totals 17 residues. CDR3 sequence reads: CASSFRGTGPYNQPQHF. The CDR3, as DNA: TGTGCCAGCAGTTTTAGAGGGACAGGCCCTTACAATCAGCCCCAGCATTTT.

The chain uses TRBV5-1 and TRBJ1-5, with D possibly matching TRBD1 (6 bases). There are 13 residues in the CDR3. Germline values: CDR1 SGHRS, CDR2 YFSETQ. Trimming cost V 4 bases and J 5 bases, with 10 bases left between them. CDR3 loop: CASSVDSDQPQHF. The CDR3 coding sequence is TGCGCCAGCAGCGTGGACAGCGATCAGCCCCAGCATTTT.

This clone was seen a few times. The chain employs TRBV7-3 and TRBJ1-3, with 10 bases fitting TRBD1. Germline-derived CDR1 and CDR2 are SGHTA and FQGTGA. The length of the CDR3 is 14 residues. V shed 5 bases and J 6 bases; nucleotides not matched to a gene: 4. CDR3 DNA sequence: TGTGCCAGCAGCCGAGGACAGGGGGAAAACACCATATATTTT. Its protein product is CASSRGQGENTIYF.

Worth noting for this clone: Other DNA sequences within the sample encode an identical CDR3. This chain uses TRBV7-2 with TRBJ1-3; TRBD1 might be the D (5 bases). Germline assignment: CDR1 SGHTA and CDR2 FQGNSA. Trimming left V 6 bases short and J 2 bases short, with 11 bases between. CDR3 size: 14 residues. This CDR3 is CASSLGVTGNTIYF. For the CDR3, the DNA is TGTGCCAGCAGTTTGGGGGTAACTGGAAACACCATATATTTT.

The gene calls are TRBV2 and TRBJ2-5; 7 bases agree with TRBD1. Germline V CDR1 and CDR2: SNHLY, FYNNEI. The CDR3 length is 13 residues. With V trimmed by 7 bases and J by 5 bases, 7 bases remained unmatched. The CDR3 region is CASTTDRWETQYF. Here the CDR3 DNA reads TGTGCCAGCACCACGGACAGGTGGGAGACCCAGTACTTC.

V and J are TRBV7-9 and TRBJ2-5; TRBD2 aligns across 13 bases. V was pared by 1 base and J by 7 bases, with 9 bases of the junction left unmatched. The CDR3 loop spans 17 amino acids. From germline, CDR1 is SEHNR and CDR2 FQNEAQ (reference sequence). The CDR3 loop reads CASSLGTSGRGRGTQYF. CDR3 nucleotides: TGTGCCAGCAGCTTAGGGACTAGCGGGAGAGGGCGCGGGACCCAGTACTTC. Filled out from reference TRBV7-9 and TRBJ2-5, the complete variable domain reads DTGVSQNPRHKITKRGQNVTFRCDPISEHNRLYWYRQTLGQGPEFLTYFQNEAQLEKSRLLSDRFSAERPKGSFSTLEIQRTEQGDSAMYLCASSLGTSGRGRGTQYFGPGTRLLVL.

The J gene is TRBJ1-2, the V gene TRBV5-4; maybe TRBD1 (6 bases). V was clipped by 3 bases and J by 4 bases, with 19 bases between them. The CDR3 totals 16 residues. In germline, CDR1 is SGHNT, CDR2 YYREEE (reference sequence). CDR3: CASSSPRDTAGYGYTF. The CDR3 DNA is TGTGCCAGCAGCTCTCCTCGGGACACCGCAGGCTATGGCTACACCTTC.

The chain has TRBV11-3 and TRBJ2-6; D gene uncertain. Trimming removed 1 base from V and 4 bases from J, with 11 bases in between. In germline, CDR1 is SGHNT, CDR2 YENEEA. CDR3 length: 16 residues. This chain's CDR3 is CASSLGGNAGANVLTF. CDR3 in DNA: TGTGCCAGCAGCTTAGGGGGAAATGCCGGGGCCAACGTCCTGACTTTC. Full variable domain (remainder filled in from reference TRBV11-3 and TRBJ2-6): EAGVVQSPRYKIIEKKQPVAFWCNPISGHNTLYWYLQNLGQGPELLIRYENEEAVDDSQLPKDRFSAERLKGVDSTLKIQPAELGDSAVYLCASSLGGNAGANVLTFGAGSRLTVL.

This clone was detected only once. The chain couples TRBV9 to TRBJ2-3, with 13 bases that match TRBD2. Germline assignment: CDR1 SGDLS and CDR2 YYNGEE. CDR3 length: 17 residues. The V and J ends lost 4 bases and 4 bases, in that order; junction bases with no gene match: 9. The CDR3 reads CASSFRTSGSRADTQYF. Written as DNA, the CDR3 is TGTGCCAGCAGCTTCCGGACTAGCGGGAGTAGGGCAGATACGCAGTATTTT.

This sequence joins TRBV2 and TRBJ1-2; TRBD1 aligns across 8 bases. V dropped 7 bases and J dropped 8; count of bases not matched to a gene: 9. Germline CDR1 is SNHLY and CDR2 is FYNNEI. This CDR3 is 13 amino acids long. CDR3 sequence: CASTKDRAGGYTF. The CDR3 nucleotides are TGTGCCAGCACCAAGGACAGGGCGGGCGGCTACACCTTC. Based on the CDR3 plus reference TRBV2 and TRBJ1-2, the full variable domain is EPEVTQTPSHQVTQMGQEVILRCVPISNHLYFYWYRQILGQKVEFLVSFYNNEISEKSEIFDDQFSVERPDGSNFTLKIRSTKLEDSAMYFCASTKDRAGGYTFGSGTRLTVV.

This clone was detected ten times or more. The chain carries TRBV9 and TRBJ2-1, with a tentative D call TRBD2 (6 bases). This CDR3 is built from 15 residues. Germline V gives CDR1 SGDLS, CDR2 YYNGEE. The ends were cut back, 6 bases at V and 3 bases at J, with 16 bases in the middle. The CDR3 DNA follows: TGTGCCAGCACTCTGGACGGGAGTGTCTACAATGAGCAGTTCTTC. Translation gives CASTLDGSVYNEQFF.